This T cell receptor beta chain was identified in a study of cytotoxic CD8 clonotypes in ibrutinib-treated CLL. Study results and limitations: Clonality was higher at ibrutinib response and returned toward baseline at progression.

The V end lost 2 bases, the J end lost 2 bases, and 16 bases lay between the germline ends. CDR1 LGHNA and CDR2 YSLEER come from the germline V gene. The CDR3 extends over 17 amino acids. About this clone itself: Its antigen is as yet unknown.

The table came from immunoSEQ multiplex PCR; TCRdb's copy has only in-frame clones and leaves some out. The data hold over 150,000 clones, with about 72% observed a single time. The chain couples TRBV4-3 to TRBJ1-5, with D perhaps matching TRBD1 (6 bases). Sample: PBMCs, taken after 24 months of ibrutinib treatment. This TCR came from a human donor with chronic lymphocytic leukemia. CDR3 coding DNA: TGCGCCAGCAGCCAATCGGGACACGGGGTAGGCAATCAGCCCCAGCATTTT. This codes for CASSQSGHGVGNQPQHF.